The 30 T cell receptor beta chains reported below all come from one sample, sequenced in a study of identical twins. MiXCR, applied by TCRdb to the 5' RACE reads, yields one record per CDR3 protein. The table has some 500,000 distinct CDR3 sequences, about 14% seen once. These data also formed part of another study, on yellow fever vaccine responses in identical twins.

Sequencing was done on a sample of CD4+ T cells sorted from blood. The receptors here all came from a woman under 30 in good health.

The chain's CDR3 is CASNWMDRNSYNEQFF. DNA of the CDR3: TGTGCCAGCAACTGGATGGACAGAAACTCCTACAATGAGCAGTTCTTC. V gene TRBV7-2 combines with J gene TRBJ2-1, with D perhaps matching TRBD1 (6 bases). Germline-derived CDR1 and CDR2 are SGHTA and FQGNSA. The CDR3 runs 16 residues. Trimming removed 7 bases from V and 0 bases from J, with 16 bases in between.

This chain links TRBV7-3 with TRBJ2-5; 7 bases are a match to TRBD2. CDR1 and CDR2 from the germline V gene are SGHTA and FQGTGA. This CDR3 comprises 13 residues. J was trimmed by 1 base and V by 5 bases; bases with no gene match: 1. CDR3 sequence: CASSASGQETQYF. CDR3 bases: TGTGCCAGCAGCGCTAGCGGCCAAGAGACCCAGTACTTC.

This clonotype came up a few times. The rearrangement uses TRBV5-1 and TRBJ2-2, with 12 bases lining up with TRBD2. The germline gives CDR1 SGHRS, CDR2 YFSETQ. The trim removed 4 bases at V and 0 bases at J, leaving 1 base unmatched. CDR3 length: 16 residues. The CDR3 reads CASSASGGANTGELFF. The CDR3 DNA reads as TGCGCCAGCAGCGCTAGCGGGGGGGCGAACACCGGGGAGCTGTTTTTT.

This chain links TRBV6-1 with TRBJ1-1; the match to TRBD1 covers 8 bases. V lost 4 bases, J lost 3 bases, and 10 bases stayed unmatched. This CDR3 is built from 16 residues. Per the germline V gene, CDR1 is MNHNS and CDR2 is SASEGT. CDR3 loop: CASSAADRGRDTEAFF. CDR3 nucleotide sequence: TGTGCCAGCAGTGCCGCCGACAGGGGTCGAGACACTGAAGCTTTCTTT.

This clonotype appeared a few times. V is TRBV11-2 and J is TRBJ2-6; 7 bases fit TRBD1. The CDR3 contains 18 residues. The J segment lost 0 bases and the V segment lost 5 bases, leaving 10 bases of the junction unmatched. The germline gives CDR1 SGHAT, CDR2 FQNNGV. The CDR3 DNA follows: TGTGCCAGCAGCCCAATGGGACAGCAAGGCTCTGGGGCCAACGTCCTGACTTTC. Its translation is CASSPMGQQGSGANVLTF.

This clonotype showed up just a few times. This chain links TRBV10-3 with TRBJ2-4; 8 bases agree with TRBD1. The trim removed 4 bases at V and 6 bases at J, leaving 8 bases unmatched. CDR1 is ENHRY and CDR2 is SYGVKD in the germline V gene. This CDR3 has 15 residues. Written as DNA, the CDR3 is TGTGCCATCAGTGGGACAGGGCCCCCCGGAAACATTCAGTACTTC. Its protein product is CAISGTGPPGNIQYF.

The chain has TRBV28 and TRBJ2-7; 11 bases line up with TRBD1. Germline V gene data show CDR1 as MDHEN and CDR2 as SYDVKM. V lost 6 bases and J lost 4; bases outside the gene matches: 5. The CDR3 has 14 residues. CDR3 in amino acids: CASRVGTGGYEQYF. CDR3 sequence (DNA): TGTGCCAGCAGGGTCGGGACAGGGGGGTACGAGCAGTACTTC.

This clonotype was seen a handful of times. The rearrangement links TRBV7-3 to TRBJ2-3, with 9 bases that match TRBD2. CDR3 length equals 16 residues. The germline gives CDR1 SGHTA, CDR2 FQGTGA. V trimming: 2 bases; J trimming: 6 bases; junction bases outside the gene matches: 9. In DNA, the CDR3 is TGTGCCAGCAGCTTACTTTCAGCGGGGGGACGGGATACGCAGTATTTT. Protein: CASSLLSAGGRDTQYF.

The chain recombines TRBV5-1 with TRBJ2-4; D uncertain. The CDR3 spans 13 residues. The ends were cut back, 4 bases at V and 6 bases at J, with 11 bases in the middle. Looked up from germline, CDR1 is SGHRS and CDR2 is YFSETQ. The CDR3 DNA is TGCGCCAGCAGCGGTGACCCAGGAAACATTCAGTACTTC. This codes for CASSGDPGNIQYF.

This clonotype occurred many times. The chain employs TRBV3-1 and TRBJ2-5; the D gene could be TRBD1 or TRBD2 (6 bases each). This CDR3 spans 14 amino acids. Germline V gives CDR1 LGHDT, CDR2 YNNKEL (reference sequence). Trimming took off 2 bases at V and 4 bases at J, with 11 bases between the two ends. For the CDR3, the DNA is TGTGCCAGCAGCCAAACCGGGGGCGGAGAGACCCAGTACTTC. Protein product: CASSQTGGGETQYF.

Here the CDR3 DNA reads TGTGCCAGCAGAGGGGTGTTTCCATACGAGCAGTACTTC. This sequence encodes CASRGVFPYEQYF. The rearrangement links TRBV28 to TRBJ2-7; weak D call: TRBD1 (5 bases). The germline V gene encodes CDR1 MDHEN and CDR2 SYDVKM. Between the trimmed V and J ends, which lost 6 bases and 4 bases, there was a span of 13 bases. The CDR3 contains 13 residues.

This clonotype was recorded many times. The chain combines TRBV12-3 or TRBV12-4 with TRBJ2-6, with D perhaps matching TRBD1 or TRBD2 (5 bases each). The ends were cut back, 6 bases at V and 2 bases at J, with 11 bases in the middle. The length of the CDR3 is 15 residues. The CDR3 loop reads CASSLLGAGANVLTF. CDR3 DNA sequence: TGTGCCAGCAGCCTCCTGGGGGCTGGGGCCAACGTCCTGACTTTC.

V and J are TRBV7-8 and TRBJ2-1; D unresolved. The germline CDR1 and CDR2 sequences are SGHVS and FQNEAQ. V lost 5 bases and J 3 bases, leaving 11 bases between the germline ends. The CDR3 runs to 14 residues. The CDR3 bases are TGTGCCAGCAGCCCTCGTATTAACTACAATGAGCAGTTCTTC. This codes for CASSPRINYNEQFF.

This clonotype was seen more than once but under ten times. The rearrangement joins TRBV20-1 to TRBJ1-5, with 7 bases that match TRBD1. The CDR3 is 16 amino acids. Looked up from germline, CDR1 is DFQATT and CDR2 is SNEGSKA (reference sequence). V lost 0 bases and J lost 3; bases outside the gene matches: 8. The CDR3, as DNA: TGCAGTGCTAGAGACGCTAACAGGGGTGCCAATCAGCCCCAGCATTTT. Its protein product is CSARDANRGANQPQHF.

This clonotype was detected a few times. The genes are TRBV27 and TRBJ2-6; 10 bases align to TRBD1. The length of the CDR3 is 17 residues. V shed 8 bases and J 4 bases; nucleotides not matched to a gene: 11. Germline V gene lookup returns CDR1 MNHEY and CDR2 SMNVEV (reference sequence). The CDR3: CASHPGQGLSGANVLTF. The CDR3 DNA reads as TGTGCCAGCCATCCGGGACAGGGGCTATCGGGGGCCAACGTCCTGACTTTC.

The chain couples TRBV18 to TRBJ2-3; D is possibly TRBD1 or TRBD2 (5 bases each). V shed 4 bases and J shed 1 base, with 12 bases lying between them. The CDR3 covers 15 residues. Germline V gene lookup returns CDR1 KGHSH and CDR2 LQKENI. In DNA, the CDR3 is TGTGCCAGCTCACGAGGGACGGTTCGCACAGATACGCAGTATTTT. It codes for CASSRGTVRTDTQYF. Complete variable domain (other parts from reference TRBV18 and TRBJ2-3): NAGVMQNPRHLVRRRGQEARLRCSPMKGHSHVYWYRQLPEEGLKFMVYLQKENIIDESGMPKERFSAEFPKEGPSILRIQQVVRGDSAAYFCASSRGTVRTDTQYFGPGTRLTVL.

The chain carries TRBV12-3 or TRBV12-4 and TRBJ2-2; D perhaps matches TRBD2 (6 bases). The V and J ends lost 5 bases and 4 bases respectively, with 8 bases between them. The CDR3 loop spans 13 amino acids. The CDR3 DNA is TGTGCCAGCAGTCAGACTAGCACCGGGGAGCTGTTTTTT. It codes for CASSQTSTGELFF.

The chain is built from TRBV2 and TRBJ1-1; D is perhaps TRBD1 (6 bases). The CDR3 loop spans 13 amino acids. V lost 6 bases and J lost 3, with 11 bases in between. CDR1 SNHLY and CDR2 FYNNEI come from the germline V gene. This CDR3 reads CASRDSSYTEAFF. The DNA of the CDR3 is TGTGCCAGCAGGGACAGCTCTTACACTGAAGCTTTCTTT.

The chain links TRBV19 to TRBJ2-5; D ambiguous. V lost 1 base, J lost 7 bases, and 13 bases lay in between. CDR1 is LNHDA, CDR2 SQIVND, per germline (reference sequence). The CDR3 length is 14 residues. CDR3 sequence: CASSIASSLGTQYF. CDR3 coding DNA: TGTGCCAGTAGTATAGCCAGCTCCCTCGGGACCCAGTACTTC.

This clonotype turned up a few times. This sequence joins TRBV20-1 and TRBJ2-7; 10 bases agree with TRBD2. The CDR3 has 15 amino acids. The V gene's germline CDR1 is DFQATT and CDR2 SNEGSKA (reference sequence). Trimming removed 0 bases from V and 2 bases from J; junction bases left unmatched: 4. CDR3 protein: CSARDLLAGTYEQYF. In DNA form, the CDR3 reads TGCAGTGCTAGAGATTTACTAGCGGGAACCTACGAGCAGTACTTC.

The V call is TRBV15, the J call TRBJ2-7; D gene uncertain. V lost 5 bases and J 2 bases, leaving 4 bases between the germline ends. CDR3 length equals 11 residues. CDR1 and CDR2 (germline): LNHNV, YYDKDF (reference sequence). The CDR3, as DNA: TGTGCCACCAGCCGCACCTACGAGCAGTACTTC. It is translated as CATSRTYEQYF.

The chain links TRBV7-9 to TRBJ1-4, with D unresolved. The CDR3 contains 12 residues. Between the trimmed V and J ends, which lost 2 bases and 8 bases, there was a span of 6 bases. In germline, CDR1 is SEHNR, CDR2 FQNEAQ (reference sequence). The CDR3: CASSLLEEKLFF. DNA of the CDR3: TGTGCCAGCAGCTTACTGGAGGAAAAACTGTTTTTT.

The CDR3 spells CAGSSDSYSPLHF. CDR3 nucleotide sequence: TGTGCCGGATCCTCGGACAGTTATTCACCCCTCCACTTT. V gene TRBV28 combines with J gene TRBJ1-6; D might be TRBD1 (6 bases). Germline values: CDR1 MDHEN, CDR2 SYDVKM. The V gene lost 11 bases and the J gene lost 8 bases, with 16 bases spanning the gap. The CDR3 runs to 13 residues.

This clonotype occurred many times. The genes are TRBV29-1 and TRBJ2-2, with D unresolved. The V end lost 7 bases, the J end lost 5 bases, and 14 bases lay between the germline ends. Looked up from germline, CDR1 is SQVTM and CDR2 is ANQGSEA. The CDR3 contains 13 residues. CDR3 protein: CSGSLGGTGELFF. Written as DNA, the CDR3 is TGCAGCGGGAGCCTGGGCGGTACCGGGGAGCTGTTTTTT.

The chain joins TRBV14 to TRBJ2-1; 7 bases agree with TRBD1. This CDR3 is 16 amino acids long. After removal of 4 bases from V and 0 bases from J, the junction contained 6 bases not matched to a gene. CDR1 is SGHDN, CDR2 FVKESK, per germline. The CDR3 DNA reads as TGTGCCAGCAGCCGGACAGGATCCTACTCCTACAATGAGCAGTTCTTC. This sequence encodes CASSRTGSYSYNEQFF.

The V gene is TRBV28, the J gene TRBJ2-7; TRBD2 aligns across 10 bases. Trimming at V came to 7 bases and at J to 1 base, leaving 4 bases not matched to a gene. The CDR3 sequence is 14 residues long. Germline CDR1 and CDR2: MDHEN and SYDVKM. The CDR3 here is CASKSGGASYEQYF. CDR3 in DNA: TGTGCCAGCAAGAGCGGGGGGGCATCCTACGAGCAGTACTTC. The whole variable domain, remainder taken from reference TRBV28 and TRBJ2-7, is DVKVTQSSRYLVKRTGEKVFLECVQDMDHENMFWYRQDPGLGLRLIYFSYDVKMKEKGDIPEGYSVSREKKERFSLILESASTNQTSMYLCASKSGGASYEQYFGPGTRLTVT.

The V gene is TRBV3-1, the J gene TRBJ2-5, with 7 bases matching TRBD2. The V and J ends lost 2 bases and 2 bases, in that order; junction bases with no gene match: 2. The CDR3 consists of 14 residues. Germline V gene lookup returns CDR1 LGHDT and CDR2 YNNKEL (reference sequence). DNA of the CDR3: TGTGCCAGCAGCCAATTGGGAGGGCAAGAGACCCAGTACTTC. Its protein is CASSQLGGQETQYF.

Only a few counts were recorded for this clonotype. The chain links TRBV12-3 or TRBV12-4 to TRBJ2-1; 7 nucleotides agree with TRBD1. With 8 bases clipped from V and 2 bases from J, the junction kept 9 bases outside the gene matches. This CDR3 is built from 15 residues. The CDR3 bases are TGTGCCAGCGCCCCGGCAGGGGGTACCTACAATGAGCAGTTCTTC. As protein: CASAPAGGTYNEQFF.

The table lists this clonotype with a few counts. The chain links TRBV15 to TRBJ2-1, with TRBD1 matching over 9 bases. V shed 4 bases, J shed 3 bases, and the junction held 7 bases outside the gene matches. Germline V gene sequence: CDR1 LNHNV, CDR2 YYDKDF (reference sequence). The CDR3 runs 16 residues. Written as DNA, the CDR3 is TGTGCCACCAGCAAAAAACCGGACAGGGGCTACAATGAGCAGTTCTTC. Residues: CATSKKPDRGYNEQFF.

This clonotype was seen a few times. The chain employs TRBV20-1 and TRBJ2-7; unclear D gene. CDR1 DFQATT and CDR2 SNEGSKA come from the germline V gene (reference sequence). V lost 6 bases and J 0 bases, leaving 9 bases between the germline ends. CDR3 size: 12 residues. The CDR3 is CSAPPLSYEQYF. CDR3 in DNA: TGCAGTGCCCCCCCTCTCTCCTACGAGCAGTACTTC.